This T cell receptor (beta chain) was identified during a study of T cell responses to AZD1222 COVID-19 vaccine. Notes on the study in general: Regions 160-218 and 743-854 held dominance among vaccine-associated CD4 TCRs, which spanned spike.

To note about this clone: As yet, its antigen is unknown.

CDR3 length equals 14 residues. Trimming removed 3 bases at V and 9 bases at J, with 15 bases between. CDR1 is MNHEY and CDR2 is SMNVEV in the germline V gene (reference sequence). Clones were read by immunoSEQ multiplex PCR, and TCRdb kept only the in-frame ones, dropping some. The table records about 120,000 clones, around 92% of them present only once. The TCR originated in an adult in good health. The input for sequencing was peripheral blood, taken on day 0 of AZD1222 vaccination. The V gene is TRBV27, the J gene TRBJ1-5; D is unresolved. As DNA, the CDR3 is TGTGCCAGCAGTTTTAGGTATAGTGAAGGGCCCCAGCATTTT. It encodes CASSFRYSEGPQHF.